This TCR beta chain derives from a study of blood T cell repertoires in COVID-19. In the study overall: The study drew acute and convalescent COVID-19 samples from the United States, Italy and Spain.

The CDR3 covers 15 residues. Trimming removed 6 bases from V and 1 base from J; junction bases left unmatched: 6. Germline V gives CDR1 MDHEN, CDR2 SYDVKM. Authors' processing steps: How many nucleated cells were present was estimated from reference gene primer amplification. Data came from immunoSEQ multiplex PCR; TCRdb stores just in-frame clones and leaves some out. V and J calls and clone size are copied from that table; D and trimming were computed from the DNA. Seen here are 110,000 or so clones, over 75% observed once, and the top ten hold approximately 4.1%. The clonotype originates from a woman between 70 and 85 years old with acute or convalescent COVID-19. The rearrangement joins TRBV28 to TRBJ1-2, with TRBD1 matching over 9 bases. Sequencing was carried out using peripheral blood. CDR3 sequence: CASRAQGAFNYGYTF. The CDR3 DNA reads TGTGCCAGCAGAGCACAGGGGGCTTTTAACTATGGCTACACCTTC.